The present TCR beta chain was sequenced within a study of cytomegalovirus exposure and HLA in healthy donors. In the PCR, 60 Vbeta and 13 Jbeta primers were used. Some clones are missing from TCRdb's copy, which holds only in-frame ones; the method was immunoSEQ multiplex PCR. The sample has around 100,000 clones; around four fifths are singletons. This clonotype was sampled from a man aged 25-45 years in good health and CMV-seronegative. Material: PBMCs.

CDR3 amino acids: CASSLRGGQEVAAGNTIYF. Here the CDR3 DNA reads TGTGCCAGCAGCCTAAGAGGGGGACAAGAGGTCGCCGCGGGAAACACCATATATTTT. The chain combines TRBV4-2 with TRBJ1-3; a weak D match, TRBD1 (6 bases). Trimming left V 4 bases short and J 4 bases short, with 26 bases between. The CDR3 is made up of 19 amino acids. Germline V gene lookup returns CDR1 LGHNA and CDR2 YNFKEQ.